This T cell receptor (beta chain) was recorded in a study of long-term antiretroviral therapy in people with HIV. Per germline, CDR1 KGHSH and CDR2 LQKENI. Trimming left V 3 bases short and J 0 bases short, with 17 bases between. There are 17 residues in the CDR3. Researchers report immunoSEQ v3.0 was run at survey level. Each sample had sequencing targeting about 35,000-50,000 T-cell genomes. Here immunoSEQ multiplex PCR was the method, and the copy in TCRdb shows in-frame clones only, minus some. The sample lists 15,000 or so clones, over 80% seen once, with roughly 15% in the top ten. None of the participants with HIV were treated outside the United States.

The rearrangement links TRBV18 to TRBJ1-1, with a possible D match to TRBD1 (5 bases). The clonotype comes from a woman aged 40 to 49 with HIV. The source was unsorted PBMCs, collected 1.8 years before starting antiretroviral therapy. Here the CDR3 reads CASSPILGGPMNTEAFF. The CDR3 nucleotides are TGTGCCAGCTCACCGATTCTTGGGGGACCAATGAACACTGAAGCTTTCTTT.